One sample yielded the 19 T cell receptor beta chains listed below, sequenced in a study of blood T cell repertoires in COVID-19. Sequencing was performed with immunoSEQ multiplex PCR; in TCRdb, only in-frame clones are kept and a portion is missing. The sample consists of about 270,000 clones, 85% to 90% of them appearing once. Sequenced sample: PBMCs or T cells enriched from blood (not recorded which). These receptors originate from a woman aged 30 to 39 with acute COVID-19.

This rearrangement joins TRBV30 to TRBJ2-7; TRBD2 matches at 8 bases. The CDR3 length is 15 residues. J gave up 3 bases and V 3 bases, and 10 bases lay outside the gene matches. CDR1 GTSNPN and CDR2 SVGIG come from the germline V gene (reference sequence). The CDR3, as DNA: TGTGCCTGGAGCCTTGGACTAGCTTCGATCTACGAGCAGTACTTC. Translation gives CAWSLGLASIYEQYF.

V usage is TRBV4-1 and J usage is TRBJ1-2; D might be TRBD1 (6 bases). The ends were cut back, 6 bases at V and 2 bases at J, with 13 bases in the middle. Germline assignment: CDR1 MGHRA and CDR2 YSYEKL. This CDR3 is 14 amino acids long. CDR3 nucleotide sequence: TGCGCCAGCAGTCGTAACAGGGAGAACTATGGCTACACCTTC. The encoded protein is CASSRNRENYGYTF.

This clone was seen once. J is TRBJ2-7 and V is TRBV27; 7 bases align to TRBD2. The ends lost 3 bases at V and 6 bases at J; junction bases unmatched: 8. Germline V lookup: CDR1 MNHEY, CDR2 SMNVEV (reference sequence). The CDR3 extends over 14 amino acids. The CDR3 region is CASSLGVGGGEQYF. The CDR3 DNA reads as TGTGCCAGCAGTTTGGGGGTGGGGGGGGGCGAGCAGTACTTC.

The CDR3 loop is CASSLGDRIDGELFF. As DNA, the CDR3 is TGTGCCAGCAGCTTAGGGGACAGGATCGACGGGGAGCTGTTTTTT. The V gene is TRBV7-8, the J gene TRBJ2-2; 8 bases align to TRBD1. From germline, CDR1 is SGHVS and CDR2 FQNEAQ. CDR3 size: 15 residues. Unmatched junction bases numbered 5, after V lost 1 base and J lost 7 bases.

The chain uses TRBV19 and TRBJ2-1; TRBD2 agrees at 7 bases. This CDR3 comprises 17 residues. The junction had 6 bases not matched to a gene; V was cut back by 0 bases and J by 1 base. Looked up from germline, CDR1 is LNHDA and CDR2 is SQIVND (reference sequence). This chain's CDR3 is CASSIDLLALSYNEQFF. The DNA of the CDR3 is TGTGCCAGTAGTATAGACCTACTAGCGCTTTCCTACAATGAGCAGTTCTTC.

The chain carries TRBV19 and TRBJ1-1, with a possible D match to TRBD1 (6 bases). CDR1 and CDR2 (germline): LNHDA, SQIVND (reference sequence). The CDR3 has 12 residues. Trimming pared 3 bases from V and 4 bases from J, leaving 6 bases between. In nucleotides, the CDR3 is TGTGCCAGTAGTATCAGGGGCACTGAAGCTTTCTTT. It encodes CASSIRGTEAFF.

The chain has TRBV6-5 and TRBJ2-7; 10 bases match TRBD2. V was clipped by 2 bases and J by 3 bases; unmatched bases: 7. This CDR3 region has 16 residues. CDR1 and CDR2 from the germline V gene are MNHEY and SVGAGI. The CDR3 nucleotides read TGTGCCAGCAGTTACCCAAGACTAGCGGGTGGCTACGAGCAGTACTTC. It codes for CASSYPRLAGGYEQYF.

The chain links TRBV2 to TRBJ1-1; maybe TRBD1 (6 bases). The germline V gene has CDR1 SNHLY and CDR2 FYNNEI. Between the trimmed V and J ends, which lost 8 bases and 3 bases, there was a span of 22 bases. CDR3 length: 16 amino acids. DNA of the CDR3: TGTGCCAGCTTCGGGGATATAGGGGCAGGGGACACTGAAGCTTTCTTT. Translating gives CASFGDIGAGDTEAFF.

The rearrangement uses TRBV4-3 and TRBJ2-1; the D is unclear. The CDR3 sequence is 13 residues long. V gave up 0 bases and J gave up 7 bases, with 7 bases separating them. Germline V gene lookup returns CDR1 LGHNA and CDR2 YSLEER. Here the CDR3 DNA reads TGCGCCAGCAGCCAAGAACCCCGGAATGAGCAGTTCTTC. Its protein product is CASSQEPRNEQFF.

CDR3 DNA: TGTGCCAGCAGCGTATCCCCAGAGGATGAGCAGTTCTTC. Its protein is CASSVSPEDEQFF. The chain combines TRBV7-3 with TRBJ2-1; D gene uncertain. Per the germline V gene, CDR1 is SGHTA and CDR2 is FQGTGA. V was shortened by 5 bases and J by 8 bases, with 13 bases between the two germline ends. The CDR3 sequence is 13 residues long.

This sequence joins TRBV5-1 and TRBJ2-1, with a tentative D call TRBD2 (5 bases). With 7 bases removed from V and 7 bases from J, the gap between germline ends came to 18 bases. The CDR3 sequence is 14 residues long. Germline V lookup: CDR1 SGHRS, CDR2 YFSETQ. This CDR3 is CASAVTPGTNEQFF. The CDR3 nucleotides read TGCGCCAGCGCGGTGACTCCGGGAACAAATGAGCAGTTCTTC.

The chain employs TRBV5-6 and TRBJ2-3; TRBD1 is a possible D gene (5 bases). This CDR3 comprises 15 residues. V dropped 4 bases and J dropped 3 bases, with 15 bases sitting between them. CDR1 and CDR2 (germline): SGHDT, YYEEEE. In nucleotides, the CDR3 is TGTGCCAGCAGCATTGCTGGGCAGGGTACAGATACGCAGTATTTT. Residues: CASSIAGQGTDTQYF.

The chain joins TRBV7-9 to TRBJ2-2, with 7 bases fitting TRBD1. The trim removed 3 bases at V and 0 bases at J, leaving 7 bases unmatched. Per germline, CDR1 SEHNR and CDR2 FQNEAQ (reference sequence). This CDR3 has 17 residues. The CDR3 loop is CASSLGIDRANTGELFF. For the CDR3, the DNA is TGTGCCAGCAGCTTGGGTATCGACAGGGCGAACACCGGGGAGCTGTTTTTT.

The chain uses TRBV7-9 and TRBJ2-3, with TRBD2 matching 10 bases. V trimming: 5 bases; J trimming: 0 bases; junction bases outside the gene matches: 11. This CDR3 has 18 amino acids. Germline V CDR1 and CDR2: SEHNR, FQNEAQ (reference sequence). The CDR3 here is CASSRTQAGGLSTDTQYF. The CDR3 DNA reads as TGTGCCAGCAGCAGAACCCAAGCGGGAGGGCTTAGCACAGATACGCAGTATTTT.

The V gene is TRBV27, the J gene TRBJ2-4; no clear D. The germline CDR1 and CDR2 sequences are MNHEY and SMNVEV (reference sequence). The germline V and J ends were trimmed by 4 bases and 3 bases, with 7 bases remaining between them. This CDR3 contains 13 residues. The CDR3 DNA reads TGTGCCAGCAGTTACGGTAGCAAAAACATTCAGTACTTC. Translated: CASSYGSKNIQYF.

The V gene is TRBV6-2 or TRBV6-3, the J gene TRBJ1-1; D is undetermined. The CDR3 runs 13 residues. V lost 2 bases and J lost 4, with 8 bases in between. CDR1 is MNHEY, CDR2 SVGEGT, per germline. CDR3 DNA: TGTGCCAGCAGTTACGAGAGAAGCACTGAAGCTTTCTTT. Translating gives CASSYERSTEAFF.

The CDR3 region is CASAETGDTGELFF. The CDR3 DNA is TGTGCCAGCGCCGAGACAGGGGACACCGGGGAGCTGTTTTTT. The chain recombines TRBV28 with TRBJ2-2; TRBD1 aligns across 8 bases. The CDR3 extends over 14 amino acids. Germline CDR1 and CDR2: MDHEN and SYDVKM. J gave up 3 bases and V 8 bases, and 5 bases lay outside the gene matches.

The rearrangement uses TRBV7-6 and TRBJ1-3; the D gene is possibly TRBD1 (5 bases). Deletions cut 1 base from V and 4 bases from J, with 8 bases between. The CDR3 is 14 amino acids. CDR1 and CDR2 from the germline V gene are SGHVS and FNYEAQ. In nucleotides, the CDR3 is TGTGCCAGCAGCTTAGTGCCAGGGGGAAACACCATATATTTT. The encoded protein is CASSLVPGGNTIYF.

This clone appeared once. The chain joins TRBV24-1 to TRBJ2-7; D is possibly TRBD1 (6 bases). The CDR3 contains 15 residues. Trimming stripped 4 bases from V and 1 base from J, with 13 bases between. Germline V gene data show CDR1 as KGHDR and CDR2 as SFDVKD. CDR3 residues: CATSDSSTGSYEQYF. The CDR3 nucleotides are TGTGCCACCAGTGACAGCTCGACAGGTTCCTACGAGCAGTACTTC.